The rows below give T cell receptor beta chains drawn from one sample of a study of radiation and T cells in renal cell carcinoma. TCRdb's copy holds only in-frame clones and misses some; the assay was immunoSEQ multiplex PCR. The sample includes about 50,000 clones, around 83% of them seen just once. The material was blood, obtained from a patient whose treatment included radiotherapy and nephrectomy. The receptor source for this set is a woman between 70 and 85 years old with renal cell carcinoma. Each CDR3 is given with its conserved first and last residue. Each record gives: V gene, J gene, D gene, clone size, CDR3 protein, CDR3 DNA. D genes are given only for firm matches. Clone size is given for some rows only: seen once, a few or many times, or a class if the clone is expanded.

v_gene: TRBV5-5
j_gene: TRBJ2-7
d_gene: TRBD1
abundance: -
CDR3aa: CASSLLGTGTDEQYF
CDR3nt: TGTGCCAGCAGCTTGTTGGGGACAGGTACAGACGAGCAGTACTTC

v_gene: TRBV19
j_gene: TRBJ1-5
d_gene: -
abundance: -
CDR3aa: CASSGQLGRQPQHF
CDR3nt: TGTGCCAGTTCCGGACAGTTGGGAAGGCAGCCCCAGCATTTT

v_gene: TRBV2
j_gene: TRBJ2-7
d_gene: TRBD1
abundance: medium-sized
CDR3aa: CASSVRDRNELYEQYF
CDR3nt: TGTGCCAGCAGTGTCCGGGACAGGAACGAACTCTACGAGCAGTACTTC

v_gene: TRBV7-7
j_gene: TRBJ2-5
d_gene: TRBD2
abundance: -
CDR3aa: CASSPSSGGAQETQYF
CDR3nt: TGTGCCAGCAGCCCTTCTAGCGGGGGGGCCCAAGAGACCCAGTACTTC

v_gene: TRBV18
j_gene: TRBJ2-3
d_gene: TRBD2
abundance: -
CDR3aa: CASSPGLASADTQYF
CDR3nt: TGTGCCAGCTCACCAGGACTAGCGAGCGCAGATACGCAGTATTTT

v_gene: TRBV2
j_gene: TRBJ1-2
d_gene: -
abundance: -
CDR3aa: CASSSNRDYGYTF
CDR3nt: TGTGCCAGCAGTTCTAACAGGGACTATGGCTACACCTTC

v_gene: TRBV6-5
j_gene: TRBJ1-3
d_gene: TRBD1
abundance: -
CDR3aa: CATIRDSSGNTIYF
CDR3nt: TGTGCCACCATCCGGGACAGCTCTGGAAACACCATATATTTT

v_gene: TRBV30
j_gene: TRBJ2-3
d_gene: TRBD2
abundance: once
CDR3aa: CAWSVQGSGGLTGDTQYF
CDR3nt: TGTGCCTGGAGTGTTCAGGGATCGGGAGGATTAACCGGAGATACGCAGTATTTT

v_gene: TRBV19
j_gene: TRBJ1-5
d_gene: -
abundance: few
CDR3aa: CASSIDIGTHSNQPQHF
CDR3nt: TGTGCCAGTAGTATAGATATAGGCACACATAGCAATCAGCCCCAGCATTTT

v_gene: TRBV4-1
j_gene: TRBJ2-1
d_gene: -
abundance: -
CDR3aa: CASSQGWTPEFYSYNEQFF
CDR3nt: TGCGCCAGCAGCCAAGGGTGGACTCCTGAGTTCTACTCCTACAATGAGCAGTTCTTC

v_gene: TRBV6-1
j_gene: TRBJ1-6
d_gene: -
abundance: -
CDR3aa: CASREGGDSPLHF
CDR3nt: TGTGCCAGCAGGGAAGGGGGGGATTCACCCCTCCACTTT

v_gene: TRBV25-1
j_gene: TRBJ1-2
d_gene: -
abundance: -
CDR3aa: CASSDPALDGYTF
CDR3nt: TGTGCCAGCAGTGACCCTGCCTTGGATGGCTACACCTTC

v_gene: TRBV5-8
j_gene: TRBJ2-7
d_gene: -
abundance: -
CDR3aa: CASSLGYGSSYEQYF
CDR3nt: TGTGCCAGCAGCTTGGGATACGGGAGCTCCTACGAGCAGTACTTC

v_gene: TRBV27
j_gene: TRBJ2-1
d_gene: TRBD2
abundance: -
CDR3aa: CASSQTTSGLASDEQFF
CDR3nt: TGTGCCAGCAGTCAAACCACCTCTGGACTAGCGTCCGATGAGCAGTTCTTC

v_gene: TRBV19
j_gene: TRBJ2-3
d_gene: TRBD1
abundance: -
CDR3aa: CASSPDRGQADTQYF
CDR3nt: TGTGCCAGTAGCCCGGACAGGGGGCAAGCAGATACGCAGTATTTT

v_gene: TRBV6-5
j_gene: TRBJ1-6
d_gene: TRBD1
abundance: -
CDR3aa: CASSSTGRYNSPLHF
CDR3nt: TGTGCCAGCAGCTCGACAGGGCGGTATAATTCACCCCTCCACTTT

v_gene: TRBV25-1
j_gene: TRBJ2-7
d_gene: -
abundance: -
CDR3aa: CASSDGARNEQYF
CDR3nt: TGTGCCAGCAGTGATGGGGCAAGAAACGAGCAGTACTTC

v_gene: TRBV2
j_gene: TRBJ2-1
d_gene: TRBD2
abundance: few
CDR3aa: CASSEDTSGGHEQFF
CDR3nt: TGTGCCAGCAGTGAAGATACTAGCGGGGGGCATGAGCAGTTCTTC

v_gene: TRBV4-1
j_gene: TRBJ2-3
d_gene: -
abundance: -
CDR3aa: CASSQLDTQYF
CDR3nt: TGCGCCAGCAGCCAATTGGATACGCAGTATTTT

v_gene: TRBV9
j_gene: TRBJ2-3
d_gene: TRBD2
abundance: -
CDR3aa: CASSVGGLATDTQYF
CDR3nt: TGTGCCAGCAGCGTAGGTGGACTAGCTACAGATACGCAGTATTTT

v_gene: TRBV6-1
j_gene: TRBJ2-3
d_gene: TRBD1
abundance: -
CDR3aa: CASSELVGGGDTQYF
CDR3nt: TGTGCCAGCAGTGAACTCGTAGGGGGCGGAGATACGCAGTATTTT

v_gene: TRBV5-1
j_gene: TRBJ2-1
d_gene: TRBD2
abundance: -
CDR3aa: CASSLVASGSYNEQFF
CDR3nt: TGCGCCAGCAGCTTGGTCGCTAGCGGGTCCTACAATGAGCAGTTCTTC

v_gene: TRBV29-1
j_gene: TRBJ1-1
d_gene: -
abundance: -
CDR3aa: CSVAGRNDEAFF
CDR3nt: TGCAGCGTGGCAGGGAGAAATGATGAAGCTTTCTTT

v_gene: TRBV28
j_gene: TRBJ1-6
d_gene: -
abundance: -
CDR3aa: CASSLRASSYNSPLHF
CDR3nt: TGTGCCAGCAGTTTAAGGGCCAGCTCCTATAATTCACCCCTCCACTTT